One and the same sample provided the 20 T cell receptor beta chains below, sequenced in a study of cytomegalovirus exposure and HLA in healthy donors. Amplification used 60 Vbeta primers and 13 Jbeta primers. Libraries were prepared by immunoSEQ multiplex PCR; TCRdb keeps only in-frame clonotypes and omits some of them. The sample lists approximately 160,000 clones, about 70% occurring once. The sample taken for sequencing was PBMCs. The receptors stem from a woman aged 18-29 years in good health and CMV-seropositive.

V usage is TRBV5-4 and J usage is TRBJ1-2; 9 bases align to TRBD1. The CDR3 has 15 amino acids. CDR1 is SGHNT and CDR2 is YYREEE in the germline V gene (reference sequence). The J segment lost 2 bases and the V segment lost 2 bases, leaving 4 bases of the junction unmatched. The CDR3 region is CASSFNRGQNYGYTF. CDR3 DNA sequence: TGTGCCAGCAGCTTCAACAGGGGGCAAAACTATGGCTACACCTTC.

Details on this clone: The junction does not match germline at one end; this may be a read error. The rearrangement joins TRBV4-3 to TRBJ1-1; possibly TRBD1 for D (5 bases). Germline loops: CDR1 LGHNA, CDR2 YSLEER. The CDR3 spans 14 residues. Here the CDR3 reads CASSQGASHTEAFF. DNA of the CDR3: TGCGCCAGCAGTCAAGGGGCATCTCACACTGAAGCTTTCTTT.

The chain uses TRBV5-1 and TRBJ2-5, with 12 bases fitting TRBD2. V lost 2 bases, J lost 4 bases, and 6 bases stayed unmatched. The CDR3 runs 16 residues. Looked up from germline, CDR1 is SGHRS and CDR2 is YFSETQ. CDR3 sequence reads: CASSFLAGGRLETQYF. The DNA of the CDR3 is TGCGCCAGCAGCTTCCTAGCGGGGGGGCGTCTAGAGACCCAGTACTTC.

As DNA, the CDR3 is TGTGCCAGCAGTCCGCATCGGGCTAGCGGGAGAGCAGAGACCCAGTACTTC. Its protein is CASSPHRASGRAETQYF. V is TRBV28 and J is TRBJ2-5; 10 nucleotides match TRBD2. V lost 5 bases to trimming and J lost 4 bases; unmatched junction nucleotides: 13. Germline V gene sequence: CDR1 MDHEN, CDR2 SYDVKM. The CDR3 has 17 residues.

The genes are TRBV7-6 and TRBJ2-7; 7 bases map to TRBD2. Germline CDR1 reads SGHVS; CDR2 reads FNYEAQ. J gave up 5 bases and V 1 base, and 8 bases lay outside the gene matches. The CDR3 has 15 residues. The CDR3 coding sequence is TGTGCCAGCAGCTTAGGACTAGCAAGTAGTCACGAGCAGTACTTC. As protein: CASSLGLASSHEQYF.

V gene TRBV5-6 combines with J gene TRBJ2-6; D uncertain. Deletions cut 2 bases from V and 0 bases from J, with 12 bases between. This CDR3 has 17 amino acids. Germline V gives CDR1 SGHDT, CDR2 YYEEEE. This CDR3 is CASSFMLRPSGANVLTF. The CDR3 coding sequence is TGTGCCAGCAGCTTCATGTTGAGGCCCTCTGGGGCCAACGTCCTGACTTTC.

The gene calls are TRBV6-5 and TRBJ2-1; D remains unclear. Germline CDR1 MNHEY, CDR2 SVGAGI. V gave up 8 bases and J gave up 1 base, with 9 bases separating them. The CDR3 contains 13 residues. CDR3 sequence (DNA): TGTGCCAGCGTCGGTCTGTCCTACAATGAGCAGTTCTTC. It translates to CASVGLSYNEQFF.

This rearrangement joins TRBV25-1 to TRBJ2-5; D is undetermined. The length of the CDR3 is 13 residues. Trimming removed 2 bases from V and 4 bases from J, with 8 bases in between. Germline CDR1 is MGHDK and CDR2 is SYGVNS. The CDR3 region has the DNA TGTGCCAGCAGTGAAGGAGCTGCAGAGACCCAGTACTTC. Translated, it gives CASSEGAAETQYF.

The chain has TRBV7-2 and TRBJ2-7; the D is unclear. The V end lost 4 bases, the J end lost 7 bases, and 8 bases lay between the germline ends. CDR1 is SGHTA, CDR2 FQGNSA, per germline. The CDR3 extends over 11 amino acids. The CDR3 DNA is TGTGCCAGCAGCTCTAGTCTGGAGCAGTACTTC. As protein: CASSSSLEQYF.

This clone was picked up one time. V and J are TRBV14 and TRBJ1-4; D is possibly TRBD1 (6 bases). V dropped 6 bases and J dropped 7 bases, with 15 bases sitting between them. Germline CDR1 is SGHDN and CDR2 is FVKESK. The CDR3 length is 14 residues. This CDR3 is CASRKRGYGEKLFF. CDR3 nucleotides: TGTGCCAGCAGAAAGAGGGGGTACGGTGAAAAACTGTTTTTT.

This chain uses TRBV25-1 with TRBJ2-7; 7 bases are a match to TRBD2. Germline V gives CDR1 MGHDK, CDR2 SYGVNS. The CDR3 has 16 residues. The V and J ends lost 3 bases and 6 bases, in that order; junction bases with no gene match: 14. In nucleotides, the CDR3 is TGTGCCAGCAGTGAGTCTCGGGACTACCCACGTTTCGAGCAGTACTTC. Translation: CASSESRDYPRFEQYF.

This clone has only a few counts. V gene TRBV28 combines with J gene TRBJ1-4, with TRBD1 as a possible D gene (5 bases). The germline V and J ends were trimmed by 6 bases and 8 bases, with 16 bases remaining between them. Germline-derived CDR1 and CDR2 are MDHEN and SYDVKM. CDR3 size: 14 residues. The CDR3 nucleotides read TGTGCCAGCAGAGATCCGGGGGGACGCGAAAAACTGTTTTTT. It codes for CASRDPGGREKLFF.

The chain recombines TRBV5-1 with TRBJ2-5; 9 bases are a match to TRBD2. This CDR3 comprises 15 residues. V trimming: 0 bases; J trimming: 1 base; junction bases outside the gene matches: 1. Germline V lookup: CDR1 SGHRS, CDR2 YFSETQ. The CDR3 nucleotides are TGCGCCAGCAGCTTGGCGGGACTAGCCCAAGAGACCCAGTACTTC. It specifies CASSLAGLAQETQYF. Variable domain in full (rest from reference TRBV5-1 and TRBJ2-5): KAGVTQTPRYLIKTRGQQVTLSCSPISGHRSVSWYQQTPGQGLQFLFEYFSETQRNKGNFPGRFSGRQFSNSRSEMNVSTLELGDSALYLCASSLAGLAQETQYFGPGTRLLVL.

This chain connects TRBV19 to TRBJ2-7; possibly TRBD2 for D (5 bases). Germline V CDR1 and CDR2: LNHDA, SQIVND (reference sequence). The CDR3 is made up of 12 amino acids. Trimming stripped 5 bases from V and 5 bases from J, with 10 bases between. The CDR3 loop reads CASSLAGNEQYF. CDR3 nucleotides: TGTGCCAGTAGTCTGGCGGGCAACGAGCAGTACTTC.

This chain uses TRBV5-6 with TRBJ2-5, with TRBD1 matching over 8 bases. The last part of the DNA fits TRBJ2-7 better; the J call may be wrong. Germline-derived CDR1 and CDR2 are SGHDT and YYEEEE. The CDR3 spans 14 residues. The CDR3 nucleotides are TGTGCCAGCAGCTTGGGGACAGGGCACTACGAGCAGTACTTC. It specifies CASSLGTGHYEQYF.

The chain employs TRBV30 and TRBJ2-4; 9 bases fit TRBD1. CDR3 size: 15 residues. The V gene's germline CDR1 is GTSNPN and CDR2 SVGIG (reference sequence). The J segment lost 7 bases and the V segment lost 3 bases, leaving 10 bases of the junction unmatched. In DNA form, the CDR3 reads TGTGCCTGGAGGGGACAGGGAGGGGTCCCGAACATTCAGTACTTC. Its protein product is CAWRGQGGVPNIQYF.

This sequence joins TRBV19 and TRBJ1-5; the D is unclear. V was cut by 7 bases and J by 0 bases, with 10 bases left in between. Germline V CDR1 and CDR2: LNHDA, SQIVND (reference sequence). This CDR3 spans 14 amino acids. The CDR3 nucleotides are TGTGCCAGTACCCCAGAAATTAGCAATCAGCCCCAGCATTTT. Its translation: CASTPEISNQPQHF.

This clone was seen more than once but under ten times. DNA for the CDR3: TGTGCCAGCAGCGGTGGGACAGAGCAGTTCTTC. Protein: CASSGGTEQFF. This chain uses TRBV9 with TRBJ2-1, with D possibly matching TRBD1 (6 bases). Germline V gene sequence: CDR1 SGDLS, CDR2 YYNGEE. The CDR3 extends over 11 amino acids. Trimming took 3 bases from V and 10 from J, leaving 8 bases between them.

The gene calls are TRBV7-2 and TRBJ1-2; D is perhaps TRBD1 (6 bases). The V gene's germline CDR1 is SGHTA and CDR2 FQGNSA. Trimming removed 2 bases from V and 8 bases from J, with 15 bases in between. The length of the CDR3 is 14 residues. For the CDR3, the DNA is TGTGCCAGCAGCTTATTAGGGGGAGGGAGAGGCTACACCTTC. Protein sequence: CASSLLGGGRGYTF. Together with reference TRBV7-2 and TRBJ1-2, the CDR3 gives the full variable domain: GAGVSQSPSNKVTEKGKDVELRCDPISGHTALYWYRQSLGQGLEFLIYFQGNSAPDKSGLPSDRFSAERTGGSVSTLTIQRTQQEDSAVYLCASSLLGGGRGYTFGSGTRLTVV.

The chain employs TRBV5-1 and TRBJ1-2; possible D gene TRBD1, 6 bases. Per germline, CDR1 SGHRS and CDR2 YFSETQ. Trimming left V 1 base short and J 4 bases short, with 14 bases between. The CDR3 is 15 residues long. The CDR3 nucleotides are TGCGCCAGCAGCTTGTGGACAGACTATCCCTATGGCTACACCTTC. Amino acid sequence: CASSLWTDYPYGYTF.